This TCR beta chain was found in a study of T cell responses to AZD1222 COVID-19 vaccine. Looking at the study overall: Second doses were pooled across both intervals (about 4 or about 12 weeks).

The CDR3 has 16 residues. Germline V gene data show CDR1 as MNHEY and CDR2 as SVGAGI. Trimming removed 2 bases from V and 1 base from J; junction bases left unmatched: 7. A remark on this clone: The antigen is unknown.

Some clones are missing from TCRdb's copy, which holds only in-frame ones; the method was immunoSEQ multiplex PCR. The table lists tens of thousands of clones, under 95% of them singletons, with approximately 4.2% in the top ten. Overall study results and limits: All repertoire sampling was performed exclusively after the peak T cell response. Only five or six individuals given AZD1222 were seropositive at baseline.

The chain joins TRBV6-5 to TRBJ1-1; TRBD1 matches at 7 bases. This TCR was recovered from an adult in good health. The sequencing here drew on peripheral blood, taken on day 0 of AZD1222 vaccination. The CDR3 loop is CASSYRSTGWNTEAFF. The DNA for the CDR3 is TGTGCCAGCAGTTACCGATCGACAGGGTGGAACACTGAAGCTTTCTTT.